The rows below give T cell receptor beta chains drawn from one sample of a study of blood T cell repertoires in COVID-19. TCRdb's copy holds only in-frame clones and misses some; the assay was immunoSEQ multiplex PCR. The sample records more than 85,000 clones, approximately 86% being singletons. Sequenced sample: peripheral blood. The origin of the receptors is a woman aged 55-69 years with acute or convalescent COVID-19. Each CDR3 is given with its conserved first and last residue. A D gene is named only where the DNA matches it firmly. Size is stated for part of the rows, as once, few or many counts, or as a class when the clone is expanded.

TRBJ2-3	TRBV5-5	TRBD2	-	CASSLVPSGTDTQYF	TGTGCCAGCAGCTTGGTACCTAGCGGTACAGATACGCAGTATTTT
TRBJ1-6	TRBV7-9	-	-	CASSSRLPPLHF	TGTGCCAGCAGCTCTCGACTCCCACCCCTCCACTTT
TRBJ1-5	TRBV18	-	-	CASSPKVGAGQPQHF	TGTGCCAGCTCACCGAAGGTGGGGGCCGGGCAGCCCCAGCATTTT
TRBJ1-5	TRBV28	TRBD1	-	CAVPDRGSGNQPQHF	TGTGCCGTACCGGACAGGGGGTCTGGCAATCAGCCCCAGCATTTT
TRBJ1-2	TRBV6-5	-	-	CASSRQGYGYTF	TGTGCCAGCAGTCGGCAGGGCTATGGCTACACCTTC
TRBJ1-5	TRBV6-5	-	-	CASSRGHASNQPQHF	TGTGCCAGCAGTAGGGGACACGCTAGCAATCAGCCCCAGCATTTT
TRBJ2-6	TRBV19	-	-	CASSITGSSGANVLTF	TGTGCCAGTAGTATTACGGGGAGCTCTGGGGCCAACGTCCTGACTTTC
TRBJ2-7	TRBV2	TRBD2	-	CASSWTSGSVDEQYF	TGTGCCAGCAGCTGGACTAGCGGGAGTGTAGACGAGCAGTACTTC
TRBJ1-1	TRBV28	-	-	CASSFPDRTNTEAFF	TGTGCCAGCAGTTTTCCCGACAGGACGAACACTGAAGCTTTCTTT
TRBJ1-3	TRBV19	TRBD1	-	CASSTDPGGSGNTIYF	TGTGCCAGTAGTACCGACCCAGGGGGCTCTGGAAACACCATATATTTT
TRBJ1-6	TRBV4-1	-	-	CASSREVTGINSPLHF	TGCGCCAGCAGCCGAGAGGTGACAGGCATAAATTCACCCCTCCACTTT
TRBJ2-7	TRBV28	TRBD2	few	CASSLTGGVIYEQYF	TGTGCCAGCAGTCTCACCGGGGGGGTAATCTACGAGCAGTACTTC
TRBJ1-4	TRBV6-1	-	-	CASSEGQVLYEKLFF	TGTGCCAGCAGTGAAGGACAGGTGCTCTATGAAAAACTGTTTTTT
TRBJ2-1	TRBV6-5	-	-	CASRVAPQGSEQFF	TGTGCCAGCAGGGTAGCACCACAGGGTAGTGAGCAGTTCTTC
TRBJ1-6	TRBV27	-	-	CASRPRQEGNSPLHF	TGTGCCAGCAGGCCTCGGCAGGAGGGTAATTCACCCCTCCACTTT
TRBJ2-7	TRBV25-1	TRBD1	-	CASSDSGTVPYEQYF	TGTGCCAGCAGCGATTCCGGGACAGTTCCCTACGAGCAGTACTTC
TRBJ1-2	TRBV5-8	TRBD1	-	CASTGQGLHGYTF	TGTGCCAGCACCGGACAGGGTCTTCATGGCTACACCTTC
TRBJ1-5	TRBV7-8	TRBD1	-	CASSLGTVSNQPQHF	TGTGCCAGCAGCTTGGGGACAGTTAGCAATCAGCCCCAGCATTTT
TRBJ1-3	TRBV7-6	TRBD1	-	CASSLQQGARFQNTIYF	TGTGCCAGCAGCTTACAACAGGGGGCCCGTTTCCAAAACACCATATATTTT
TRBJ1-2	TRBV5-6	-	-	CASSFGGGRGYTF	TGTGCCAGCAGCTTCGGGGGAGGAAGGGGCTACACCTTC
TRBJ2-7	TRBV28	-	-	CASTLSGSNYEQYF	TGTGCCAGCACTTTAAGCGGGTCTAACTACGAGCAGTACTTC
TRBJ2-4	TRBV6-6	-	once	CASSPLAGGENIQYF	TGTGCCAGCAGCCCCCTCGCCGGAGGAGAAAACATTCAGTACTTC
TRBJ2-1	TRBV5-1	TRBD1	-	CASMLFTGGPDEQFF	TGCGCCAGCATGCTATTTACAGGGGGGCCCGATGAGCAGTTCTTC
TRBJ1-2	TRBV19	-	-	CASKAGSANYGYTF	TGTGCCAGTAAGGCAGGCTCAGCTAACTATGGCTACACCTTC
TRBJ2-1	TRBV29-1	TRBD1	-	CSAWGQGAYNEQFF	TGCAGCGCCTGGGGACAGGGGGCCTACAATGAGCAGTTCTTC
TRBJ1-5	TRBV6-5	-	-	CASRPGNNQPQHF	TGTGCCAGCCGTCCAGGGAACAATCAGCCCCAGCATTTT
TRBJ2-3	TRBV7-2	-	-	CASRQTTDTQYF	TGTGCCAGCAGACAAACAACAGATACGCAGTATTTT
TRBJ2-7	TRBV5-1	TRBD2	-	CASSLGSTSGTSEQYF	TGCGCCAGCAGCTTGGGCTCTACTAGCGGGACGTCCGAGCAGTACTTC
TRBJ2-2	TRBV28	-	few	CASRQVINTGELFF	TGTGCCAGTAGACAGGTGATCAACACCGGGGAGCTGTTTTTT
TRBJ1-1	TRBV9	TRBD1	-	CASSVVPTGVNTEAFF	TGTGCCAGCAGCGTAGTTCCGACAGGGGTTAACACTGAAGCTTTCTTT
TRBJ2-7	TRBV21-1	-	-	CASSKGLAGCPSYEQYF	TGTGCCAGCAGCAAAGGACTAGCGGGATGTCCCTCCTACGAGCAGTACTTC
TRBJ2-2	TRBV6-5	-	-	CASSYSSTGELFF	TGTGCCAGCAGTTACTCGTCTACCGGGGAGCTGTTTTTT
TRBJ1-2	TRBV19	TRBD1	-	CASSTSGTGHYLIYGYTF	TGTGCCAGTAGCACCTCCGGGACAGGCCATTACCTGATTTATGGCTACACCTTC
TRBJ2-5	TRBV5-4	TRBD2	-	CASSLVGASGYQETQYF	TGTGCCAGCAGCTTGGTCGGGGCTAGCGGGTACCAAGAGACCCAGTACTTC
TRBJ2-5	TRBV5-1	TRBD1	-	CASSPLLAGGLGETQYF	TGCGCCAGCAGCCCTCTTCTGGCAGGGGGTTTGGGGGAGACCCAGTACTTC
TRBJ1-2	TRBV5-1	-	-	CATYGGDGYTF	TGCGCCACCTACGGGGGGGATGGCTACACCTTC